These T cell receptor beta chains were read from a single sample in a study of lymphopenia after photon versus proton radiotherapy. Using immunoSEQ multiplex PCR, the repertoire was profiled, and TCRdb retains in-frame clones only, with some absent. The repertoire consists of over 55,000 clones, with around 87% occurring once and the leading ten covering about 10%. Source: peripheral blood, taken from a patient treated with proton-based radiotherapy. These receptor sequences come from a man aged 80 or over with esophageal cancer. Both conserved end residues are part of each CDR3. The order of the fields is clone size, D gene, J gene, V gene, CDR3 DNA, CDR3 protein. D genes are given only for firm matches. Clone size is stated in some rows and not others, as once, few, many or a class when expanded.

NA,NA,TRBJ2-2,TRBV11-2,TGTGCCAGCAGCTTAACCGGCTCCGGGGAGCTGTTTTTT,CASSLTGSGELFF
NA,NA,TRBJ1-5,TRBV6-4,TGTGCCAGCAGTTATGGGGACAAAGGAATTCAGCCCCAGCATTTT,CASSYGDKGIQPQHF
NA,NA,TRBJ2-3,TRBV4-1,TGCGCCAGCAGCCCTCCCCTTGCGTCAAGCACAGATACGCAGTATTTT,CASSPPLASSTDTQYF
NA,NA,TRBJ2-7,TRBV4-3,TGCGCCAGCAGCCAAGCCGGGTTCCACGAGCAGTACTTC,CASSQAGFHEQYF
NA,TRBD1,TRBJ2-3,TRBV10-3,TGTGCCATCAGTGAGCCTACAGACAGGGCCACAGATACGCAGTATTTT,CAISEPTDRATDTQYF
NA,TRBD2,TRBJ2-1,TRBV5-1,TGCGCCAGCAAAGTAGCGGGCCTTTACAATGAGCAGTTCTTC,CASKVAGLYNEQFF
once,NA,TRBJ1-2,TRBV5-1,TGCGCCAGCAGTCCGACTACACAAAACTATGGCTACACCTTC,CASSPTTQNYGYTF
NA,NA,TRBJ2-2,TRBV7-7,TGTGCTAGCAGCCGGTCCCGAGTGAACACCGGGGAGCTGTTTTTT,CASSRSRVNTGELFF
NA,TRBD2,TRBJ2-5,TRBV9,TGTGCCAGCAGCGTAACGGCTAGCGGGAGTGGCGCCCAGTACTTC,CASSVTASGSGAQYF
NA,NA,TRBJ2-1,TRBV7-6,TGTGCCAGCAGCTTGATTAGGGATGAGCAGTTCTTC,CASSLIRDEQFF
few,TRBD1,TRBJ1-1,TRBV7-3,TGTGCCAGCAGCTCATCGACAGGGGGGACTGAAGCTTTCTTT,CASSSSTGGTEAFF
NA,TRBD1,TRBJ1-2,TRBV6-5,TGTGCCAGCAGTCGGGACAGGGAGTTCTATGGCTACACCTTC,CASSRDREFYGYTF
once,TRBD2,TRBJ2-1,TRBV18,TGTGCCAGCTCATCGCGACTAGCGGGTAGTCAAGAGCAGTTCTTC,CASSSRLAGSQEQFF
NA,TRBD2,TRBJ2-5,TRBV4-1,TGCGCCAGCAGCTTTCGGACTAGCGGGGCTCTAAAGACCCAGTACTTC,CASSFRTSGALKTQYF
NA,NA,TRBJ1-1,TRBV19,TGTGCCAGTAACCCCAGTCCGGCACCGGACACTGAAGCTTTCTTT,CASNPSPAPDTEAFF
NA,TRBD1,TRBJ1-5,TRBV19,TGTGCCAGTAGTATAGCGGGGCCGCGACAGGGATACTACAATCAGCCCCAGCATTTT,CASSIAGPRQGYYNQPQHF
NA,TRBD2,TRBJ2-1,TRBV7-2,TGTGCCAGCAGCTTACACCTAGCGGGAGGGTACAATGAGCAGTTCTTC,CASSLHLAGGYNEQFF
NA,TRBD2,TRBJ2-1,TRBV5-1,TGCGCCAGCAGCGGGACTAGCGGGACCTACAATGAGCAGTTCTTC,CASSGTSGTYNEQFF
NA,NA,TRBJ2-5,TRBV7-9,TGTGCCAGCAGCTGGCTGAGGGAACAAGAGACCCAGTACTTC,CASSWLREQETQYF
NA,NA,TRBJ1-2,TRBV7-9,TGTGCCAGCAGCTTAGGGCAGGGGCGCGTCTATGGCTACACCTTC,CASSLGQGRVYGYTF
NA,TRBD1,TRBJ2-6,TRBV18,TGTGCCAGCTCACCACAGATTATTACAGGGGGCTCTGGGGCCAACGTCCTGACTTTC,CASSPQIITGGSGANVLTF
NA,TRBD1,TRBJ2-2,TRBV7-9,TGTGCCAGCAGCTTCGGACAGGGAGGGAACACCGGGGAGCTGTTTTTT,CASSFGQGGNTGELFF
NA,TRBD2,TRBJ2-4,TRBV15,TGTGCCACCAGAACCGGGACTAGCGAGGACAGCATTCAGTACTTC,CATRTGTSEDSIQYF
NA,NA,TRBJ2-7,TRBV6-4,TGTGCCAGCAGTGCGACCCTAGACAGTTCCTACGAGCAGTACTTC,CASSATLDSSYEQYF
NA,NA,TRBJ1-2,TRBV6-1,TGTGCCAGCAACCAACCCAGGCGGTATGGCTACACCTTC,CASNQPRRYGYTF
NA,NA,TRBJ2-3,TRBV27,TGTGCCAGCTCTCGGCGACCTAGCCATACAGATACGCAGTATTTT,CASSRRPSHTDTQYF
NA,NA,TRBJ1-3,TRBV9,TGTGCCAGCAGCGTAGGTGTTCGGCGAGGAAACACCATATATTTT,CASSVGVRRGNTIYF
NA,NA,TRBJ2-1,TRBV29-1,TGCAGCGTTGAAGTGCCAAAGATGGCGGACAATGAGCAGTTCTTC,CSVEVPKMADNEQFF
few,TRBD1,TRBJ1-2,TRBV4-3,TGCGCCAGCAGCCAAGAGGGGACAGTGGACTATGGCTACACCTTC,CASSQEGTVDYGYTF
NA,NA,TRBJ2-3,TRBV6-4,TGTGCCAGCAGTCCTCGGCGGGGCGGGAATACGCAGTATTTT,CASSPRRGGNTQYF
NA,TRBD1,TRBJ1-2,TRBV2,TGTGCCAGCAGTGAATTGGGACAGGGGGCGTCTGGCTACACCTTC,CASSELGQGASGYTF
NA,NA,TRBJ1-1,TRBV29-1,TGCAGCGTTGCTTCGGGAGGGGGGTACACTGAAGCTTTCTTT,CSVASGGGYTEAFF
NA,NA,TRBJ1-2,TRBV6-6,TGTGCCAGCAGGTCGACAGCTAACTATGGCTACACCTTC,CASRSTANYGYTF
NA,NA,TRBJ2-5,TRBV30,TGTGCCTGGAGTGTTCAGGGGTTGGAGACCCAGTACTTC,CAWSVQGLETQYF
NA,TRBD1,TRBJ2-7,TRBV5-1,TGCGCCAGCAGCTTGGACGGGACAGGGGGTTACGAGCAGTACTTC,CASSLDGTGGYEQYF
NA,NA,TRBJ1-3,TRBV5-4,TGTGCCAGCAGCGCTGACCCGGTGGGGCACACCATATATTTT,CASSADPVGHTIYF
NA,NA,TRBJ2-3,TRBV6-5,TGTGCCAGCAGCGGAGACACAGATACGCAGTATTTT,CASSGDTDTQYF
NA,NA,TRBJ1-2,TRBV21-1,TGTGCCAGCAGCAAAGCAAAGGGACAGGGGGCTCTGGGCCGCGCGGGTCCCTACACCTTC,CASSKAKGQGALGRAGPYTF
NA,NA,TRBJ1-2,TRBV6-5,TGTGCCAGCAGGCCCCCGACAGGTGGCTACACCTTC,CASRPPTGGYTF
NA,NA,TRBJ2-1,TRBV2,TGTGCCAGCAGTGAAGGGGGTCGGTCGTCGCAGTTCTTC,CASSEGGRSSQFF
few,NA,TRBJ2-3,TRBV6-5,TGTGCCAGCAGTGGGCGGGATACGCAGTATTTT,CASSGRDTQYF
NA,NA,TRBJ1-2,TRBV5-1,TGCGCCAGCAGCTTGGGGCAGGAGGTCTATGGCTACACCTTC,CASSLGQEVYGYTF
NA,NA,TRBJ2-1,TRBV19,TGTGCCAGTAATCCCAAGTCTGGAAGCTACAATGAGCAGTTCTTC,CASNPKSGSYNEQFF
NA,TRBD1,TRBJ1-5,TRBV11-3,TGTGCCAGCAGCTTGGACAGGGTTAGCAATCAGCCCCAGCATTTT,CASSLDRVSNQPQHF
once,NA,TRBJ1-2,TRBV27,TGTGCCAGCAGTTCCCGCGCAGGGGTTGGCTACACCTTC,CASSSRAGVGYTF
NA,TRBD1,TRBJ2-7,TRBV10-3,TGTGCCATCAGTGATTGGGACAGGGCTCCCGAGCAGTACTTC,CAISDWDRAPEQYF
NA,NA,TRBJ2-1,TRBV11-1,TGTGCCAGCAGCTTAACAGGGTTGAATGAGCAGTTCTTC,CASSLTGLNEQFF
NA,NA,TRBJ2-7,TRBV7-8,TGTGCCAGCAGCGCACTCCGGGGCTACGAGCAGTACTTC,CASSALRGYEQYF
NA,NA,TRBJ2-7,TRBV5-1,TGCGCCAGCAGCCTACAGGGCGGGATCTACGAGCAGTACTTC,CASSLQGGIYEQYF
few,TRBD1,TRBJ2-7,TRBV4-1,TGCGCCAGCAGCCAAGTACAGGGGGCCTACGAGCAGTACTTC,CASSQVQGAYEQYF
NA,TRBD1,TRBJ2-3,TRBV29-1,TGCAGCGTTCGAGACAGGGGGCGCGGGACAGATACGCAGTATTTT,CSVRDRGRGTDTQYF
NA,TRBD2,TRBJ2-3,TRBV11-2,TGTGCCAGCAGCACGGGACTAGCGGGAGGCGCAGATACGCAGTATTTT,CASSTGLAGGADTQYF
NA,NA,TRBJ1-6,TRBV7-2,TGTGCCAGCAGCGAGATGGTTAATTCACCCCTCCACTTT,CASSEMVNSPLHF